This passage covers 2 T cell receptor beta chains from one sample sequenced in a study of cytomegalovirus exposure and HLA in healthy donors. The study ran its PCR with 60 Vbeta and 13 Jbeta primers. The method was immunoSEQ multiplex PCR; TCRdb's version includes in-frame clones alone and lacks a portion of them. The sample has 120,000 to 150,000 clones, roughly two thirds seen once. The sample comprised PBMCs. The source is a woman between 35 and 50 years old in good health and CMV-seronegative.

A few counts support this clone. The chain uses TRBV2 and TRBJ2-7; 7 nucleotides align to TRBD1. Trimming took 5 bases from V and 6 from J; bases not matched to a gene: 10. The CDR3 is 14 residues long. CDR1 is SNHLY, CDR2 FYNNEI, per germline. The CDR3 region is CASSSRDSGAEQYV. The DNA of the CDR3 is TGTGCCAGCAGTTCTAGGGACAGTGGGGCCGAGCAGTACGTC.

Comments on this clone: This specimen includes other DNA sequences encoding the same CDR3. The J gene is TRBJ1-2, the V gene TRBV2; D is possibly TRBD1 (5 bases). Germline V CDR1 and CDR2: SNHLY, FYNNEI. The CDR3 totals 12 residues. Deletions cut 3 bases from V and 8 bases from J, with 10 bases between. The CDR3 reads CASSEGGYGYTF. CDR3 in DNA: TGTGCCAGCAGTGAGGGGGGTTACGGCTACACCTTC.